The sample holds many counts of the clone carrying this TCR beta chain. The entry originates in a study of regulatory T cells in long-lasting Graves disease. Time point: newly diagnosed GD, antithyroid drugs for less than 3 months. The authors made the TCR library using RNA they extracted from PBMCs. CDR1 and CDR2 from the germline V gene are DFQATT and SNEGSKA (reference sequence). V lost 6 bases to trimming and J lost 9 bases; unmatched junction nucleotides: 14. The CDR3 sequence is 16 residues long. Both iRepertoire HTBI primers and Arm-PCR of CDR3 regions were used to build the TCR beta libraries. MiXCR, applied by TCRdb to the multiplex PCR reads, yields one record per CDR3 protein. Of 400,000 to 500,000 distinct CDR3 sequences in the sample, 14% to 15% were seen once. This sample was shared with a second study, whose subject was T cells in Graves' hyperthyroidism and ophthalmopathy. Per that study: Appearing also in blood were most of the thyroid clonotypes expanded above 0.001. A model using 13 V-J features told ophthalmopathy apart from stable hyperthyroidism.

Sequenced material: peripheral blood mononuclear cells (PBMCs), taken at new diagnosis, from a patient treated with antithyroid drugs. The J gene is TRBJ2-1, the V gene TRBV20-1, with 13 bases fitting TRBD2. This clonotype originated in a middle-aged woman with Graves disease. CDR3 sequence: CSATPDGTSGIGEQFF. In nucleotides, the CDR3 is TGCAGTGCCACCCCTGACGGGACTAGCGGGATCGGTGAGCAGTTCTTC.